This T cell receptor beta chain was obtained from a study of blood T cell repertoires in COVID-19. The CDR3 covers 17 residues. Germline loops: CDR1 SEHNR, CDR2 FQNEAQ (reference sequence). J gave up 3 bases and V 4 bases, and 7 bases lay outside the gene matches. The repertoire was sequenced with immunoSEQ multiplex PCR; TCRdb's copy has only in-frame clones and lacks some. In the table there are 150,000 to 200,000 clones, approximately 84% of which are singletons. Sequenced input: peripheral blood. The sequence was obtained from a woman older than 75 with acute or convalescent COVID-19. The rearrangement uses TRBV7-9 and TRBJ2-7; 15 bases map to TRBD2. This CDR3 is CASSSRTSGRGFYEQYF. As DNA, the CDR3 is TGTGCCAGCAGCTCGCGGACTAGCGGGAGGGGTTTCTACGAGCAGTACTTC.